This T cell receptor (beta chain) was profiled in a study of T-cell reconstitution after alpha-beta-depleted transplantation in children. Germline V gives CDR1 SGHDN, CDR2 FVKESK. V shed 1 base, J shed 6 bases, and the junction held 10 bases outside the gene matches. The CDR3 sequence is 18 residues long. TCRbeta library preparation incorporated unique molecular identifiers. TCRdb independently ran MiXCR on the PCR reads; one entry per CDR3 protein. This table holds 500,000 to 600,000 distinct CDR3 sequences, around a third found once. This chain links TRBV14 with TRBJ2-1; the match to TRBD2 covers 12 bases. The sequence was obtained from a human donor who donated a stem cell graft to a child with aplastic anemia. This specimen was PBMCs from the stem cell graft donor, taken from the stem cell graft. The CDR3 nucleotides are TGTGCCAGCAGCCAAGTGGCTAGCGGGAGGGCCTACTTCAATGAGCAGTTCTTC. Its protein product is CASSQVASGRAYFNEQFF.